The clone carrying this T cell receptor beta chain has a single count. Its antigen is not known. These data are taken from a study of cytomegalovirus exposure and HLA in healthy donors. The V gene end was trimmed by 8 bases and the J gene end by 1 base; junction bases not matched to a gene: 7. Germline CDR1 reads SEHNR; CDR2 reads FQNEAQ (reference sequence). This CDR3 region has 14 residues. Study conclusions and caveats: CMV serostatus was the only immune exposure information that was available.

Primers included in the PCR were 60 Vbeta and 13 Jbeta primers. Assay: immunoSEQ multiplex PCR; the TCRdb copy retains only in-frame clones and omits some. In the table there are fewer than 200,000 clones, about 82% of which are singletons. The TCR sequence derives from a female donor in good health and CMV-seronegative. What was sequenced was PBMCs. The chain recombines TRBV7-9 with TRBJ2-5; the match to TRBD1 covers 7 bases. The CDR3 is CASDRGDSQETQYF. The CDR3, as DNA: TGTGCCAGCGATAGAGGGGACAGCCAAGAGACCCAGTACTTC.